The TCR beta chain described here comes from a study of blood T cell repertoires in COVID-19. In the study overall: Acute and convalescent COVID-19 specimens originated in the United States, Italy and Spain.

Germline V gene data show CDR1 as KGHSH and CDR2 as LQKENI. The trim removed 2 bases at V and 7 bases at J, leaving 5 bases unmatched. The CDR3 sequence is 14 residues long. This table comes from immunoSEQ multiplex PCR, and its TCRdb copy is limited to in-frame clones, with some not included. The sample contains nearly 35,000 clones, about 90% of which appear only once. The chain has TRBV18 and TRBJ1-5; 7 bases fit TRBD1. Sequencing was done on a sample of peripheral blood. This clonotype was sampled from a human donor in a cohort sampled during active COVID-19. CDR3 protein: CASSPMTGLQPQHF. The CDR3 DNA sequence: TGTGCCAGCTCACCAATGACAGGGTTACAGCCCCAGCATTTT.